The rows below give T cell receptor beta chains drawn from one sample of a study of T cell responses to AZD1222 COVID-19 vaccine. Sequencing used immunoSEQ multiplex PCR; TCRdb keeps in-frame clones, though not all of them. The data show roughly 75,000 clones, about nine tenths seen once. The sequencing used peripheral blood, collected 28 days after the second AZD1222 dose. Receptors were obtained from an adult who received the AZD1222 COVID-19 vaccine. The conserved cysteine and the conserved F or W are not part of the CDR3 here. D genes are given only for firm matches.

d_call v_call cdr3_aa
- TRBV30 AWSPRWGGNTEAF
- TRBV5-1 ASSLAPGSSGANVLT
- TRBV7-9 ASSLGGPSNQPQH
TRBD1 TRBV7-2 ASSQGQGRGAF
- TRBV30 AWRGFGRNTEAF
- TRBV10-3 AISESEPGQPGYT
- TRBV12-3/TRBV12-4 ASSSPGLGYT
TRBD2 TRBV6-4 ASSERGDTGELF
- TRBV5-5 ASSLRERPLH
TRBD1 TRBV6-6 ASSGQLNTIY
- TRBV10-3 AISSGLSSPLH
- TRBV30 AWRGNTEAF
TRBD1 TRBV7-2 ASSLFAGTQGFNEQF
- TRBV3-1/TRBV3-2 ASSQDFGGGGLDGYT
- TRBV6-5 ASRTGTMNTIY
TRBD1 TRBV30 AWSGRGRSTEAF
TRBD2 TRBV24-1 ATMGGAAPRLF
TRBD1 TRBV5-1 ASSLGDRGVRYGYT
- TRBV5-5 ASSLTLTRDQPQH
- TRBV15 ATSRAGGRSTQY
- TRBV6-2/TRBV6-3 ASSFYALLAPSETQY
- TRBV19 ASTLLGGLNTEAF
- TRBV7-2 ASSFRTGNGHGYT
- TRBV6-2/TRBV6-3 ASSYSRVTGELF
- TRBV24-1 ATSDPANYGYT
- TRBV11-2 ASSFVGSAAF
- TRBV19 ASSDTGDYGYT
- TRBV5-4 ASSLDPPTAVMNTEAF
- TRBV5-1 ASSLGGDSPLH